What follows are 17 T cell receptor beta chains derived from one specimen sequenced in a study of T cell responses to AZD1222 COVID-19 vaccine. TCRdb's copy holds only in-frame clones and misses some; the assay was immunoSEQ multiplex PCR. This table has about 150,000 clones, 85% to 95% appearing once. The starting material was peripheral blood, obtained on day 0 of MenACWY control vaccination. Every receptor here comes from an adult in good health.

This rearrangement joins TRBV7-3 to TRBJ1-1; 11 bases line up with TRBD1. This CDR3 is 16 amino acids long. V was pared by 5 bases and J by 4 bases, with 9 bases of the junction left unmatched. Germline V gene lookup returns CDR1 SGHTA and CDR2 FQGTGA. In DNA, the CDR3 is TGTGCCAGCAGCCCCCACGGACAGGGGGCGGGCACTGAAGCTTTCTTT. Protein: CASSPHGQGAGTEAFF.

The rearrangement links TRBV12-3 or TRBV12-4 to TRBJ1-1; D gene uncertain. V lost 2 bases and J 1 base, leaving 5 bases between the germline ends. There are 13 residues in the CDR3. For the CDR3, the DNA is TGTGCCAGCAGTTTATCAGAGAACACTGAAGCTTTCTTT. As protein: CASSLSENTEAFF.

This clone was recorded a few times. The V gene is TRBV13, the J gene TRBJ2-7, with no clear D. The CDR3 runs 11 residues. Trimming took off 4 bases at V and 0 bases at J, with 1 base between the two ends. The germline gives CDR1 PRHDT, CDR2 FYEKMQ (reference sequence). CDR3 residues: CASSSSYEQYF. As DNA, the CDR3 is TGTGCCAGCAGCTCCTCCTACGAGCAGTACTTC.

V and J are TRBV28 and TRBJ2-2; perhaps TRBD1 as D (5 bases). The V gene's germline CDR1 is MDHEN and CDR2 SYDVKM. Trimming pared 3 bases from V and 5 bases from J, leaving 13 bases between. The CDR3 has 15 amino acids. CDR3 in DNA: TGTGCCAGCAGTTTCGAGCAGGGAAGGACCGGGGAGCTGTTTTTT. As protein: CASSFEQGRTGELFF.

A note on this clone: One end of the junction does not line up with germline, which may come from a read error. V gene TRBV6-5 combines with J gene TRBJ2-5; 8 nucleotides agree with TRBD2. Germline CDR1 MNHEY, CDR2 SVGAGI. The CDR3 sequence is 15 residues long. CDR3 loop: CATSFSRGEQETQYF. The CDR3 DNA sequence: TGTGCCACCAGTTTTTCGCGGGGGGAACAAGAGACCCAGTACTTC.

The CDR3 DNA follows: TGTGCCAGCAGCCACACTCCGGGACGGGGACACTACGAGCAGTACTTC. It encodes CASSHTPGRGHYEQYF. This chain uses TRBV3-1 (or the pseudogene TRBV3-2) with TRBJ2-7; TRBD1 is a possible D gene (6 bases). Trimming stripped 3 bases from V and 3 bases from J, with 18 bases between. CDR3 length: 16 amino acids. Germline values: CDR1 LGHDT, CDR2 YNNKEL (reference sequence).

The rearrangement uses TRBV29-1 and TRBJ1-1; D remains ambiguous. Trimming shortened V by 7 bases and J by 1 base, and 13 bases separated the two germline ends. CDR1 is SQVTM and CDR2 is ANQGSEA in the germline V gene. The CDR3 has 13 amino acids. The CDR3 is CSAHITPNTEAFF. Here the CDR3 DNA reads TGCAGCGCCCATATTACACCGAACACTGAAGCTTTCTTT.

CDR3 in amino acids: CASSLGRDQPQHF. The CDR3, as DNA: TGTGCCAGCAGTCTAGGGAGAGATCAGCCCCAGCATTTT. This chain joins TRBV7-3 and TRBJ1-5; D is uncertain. Germline CDR1 is SGHTA and CDR2 is FQGTGA. CDR3 length: 13 residues. V gave up 6 bases and J gave up 5 bases, with 11 bases separating them.

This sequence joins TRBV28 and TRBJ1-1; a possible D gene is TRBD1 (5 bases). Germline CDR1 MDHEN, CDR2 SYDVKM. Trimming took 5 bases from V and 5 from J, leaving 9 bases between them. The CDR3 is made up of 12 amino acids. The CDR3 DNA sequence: TGTGCCAGCAGTCCATGGGGGACTGAAGCTTTCTTT. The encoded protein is CASSPWGTEAFF.

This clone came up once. The DNA for the CDR3 is TGTGCCATCAGGCCGGACTTATACACTGAAGCTTTCTTT. Residues: CAIRPDLYTEAFF. The V gene is TRBV28, the J gene TRBJ1-1, with D hard to call. V gave up 10 bases and J gave up 3 bases, with 15 bases separating them. This CDR3 has 13 residues. Germline CDR1 is MDHEN and CDR2 is SYDVKM.

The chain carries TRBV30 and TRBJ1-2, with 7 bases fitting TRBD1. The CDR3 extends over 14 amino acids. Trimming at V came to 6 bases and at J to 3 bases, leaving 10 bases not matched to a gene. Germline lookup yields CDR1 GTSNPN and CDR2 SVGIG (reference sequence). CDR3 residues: CACIRDSGDYGYTF. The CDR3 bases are TGTGCCTGCATCCGGGACAGCGGGGACTATGGCTACACCTTC.

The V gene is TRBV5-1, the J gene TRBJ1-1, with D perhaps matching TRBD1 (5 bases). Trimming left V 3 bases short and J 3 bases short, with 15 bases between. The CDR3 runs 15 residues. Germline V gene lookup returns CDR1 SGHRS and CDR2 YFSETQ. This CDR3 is CASSSKTRGYTEAFF. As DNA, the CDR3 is TGCGCCAGCAGCTCTAAAACACGGGGGTACACTGAAGCTTTCTTT.

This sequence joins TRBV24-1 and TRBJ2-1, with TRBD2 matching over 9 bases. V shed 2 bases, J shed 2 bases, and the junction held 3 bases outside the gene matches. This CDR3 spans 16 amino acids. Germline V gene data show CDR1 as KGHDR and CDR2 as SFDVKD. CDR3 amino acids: CATSDWSSGTYNEQFF. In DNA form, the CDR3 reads TGTGCCACCAGTGATTGGTCTAGCGGGACCTACAATGAGCAGTTCTTC.

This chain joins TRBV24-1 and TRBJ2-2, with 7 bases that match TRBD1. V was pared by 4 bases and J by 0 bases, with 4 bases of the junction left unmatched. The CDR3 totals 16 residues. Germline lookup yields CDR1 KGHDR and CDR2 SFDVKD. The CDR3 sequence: CATSDQQGANTGELFF. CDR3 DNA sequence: TGTGCCACCAGTGACCAGCAGGGGGCGAACACCGGGGAGCTGTTTTTT.

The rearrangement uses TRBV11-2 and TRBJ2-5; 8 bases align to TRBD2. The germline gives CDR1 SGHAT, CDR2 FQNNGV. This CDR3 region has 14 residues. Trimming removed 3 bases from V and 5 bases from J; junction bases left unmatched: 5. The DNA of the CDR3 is TGTGCCAGCAGCTTCCGGGGGGGGGCGGAGACCCAGTACTTC. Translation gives CASSFRGGAETQYF.

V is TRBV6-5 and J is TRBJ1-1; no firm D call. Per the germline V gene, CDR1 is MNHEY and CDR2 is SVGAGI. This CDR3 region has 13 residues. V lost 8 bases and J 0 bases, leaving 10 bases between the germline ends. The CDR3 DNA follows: TGTGCCAGCGCTAGGGTCCTGAACACTGAAGCTTTCTTT. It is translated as CASARVLNTEAFF.

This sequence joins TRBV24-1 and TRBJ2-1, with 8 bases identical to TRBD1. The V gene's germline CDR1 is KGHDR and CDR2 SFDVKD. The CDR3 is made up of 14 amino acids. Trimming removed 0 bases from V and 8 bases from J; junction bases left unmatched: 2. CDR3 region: CATSDLGQGDEQFF. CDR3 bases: TGTGCCACCAGTGATTTGGGACAGGGCGATGAGCAGTTCTTC.